Below, 2 T cell receptor beta chains from the same sample are listed, as sequenced in a study of cytomegalovirus exposure and HLA in healthy donors. PCR employed 60 Vbeta and 13 Jbeta primers. Here immunoSEQ multiplex PCR was the method, and the copy in TCRdb shows in-frame clones only, minus some. The sample's table shows tens of thousands of clones. Sequencing input: PBMCs. The receptors were sampled from an older woman in good health and CMV-seronegative.

The V call is TRBV28, the J call TRBJ2-7, with 7 bases lining up with TRBD2. J gave up 6 bases and V 1 base, and 6 bases lay outside the gene matches. Germline V CDR1 and CDR2: MDHEN, SYDVKM. This CDR3 is 14 amino acids long. CDR3 sequence reads: CASSLFGGSLEQYF. Here the CDR3 DNA reads TGTGCCAGCAGTTTATTCGGCGGGAGTCTCGAGCAGTACTTC.

The chain couples TRBV9 to TRBJ2-1; TRBD2 agrees at 9 bases. CDR1 and CDR2 (germline): SGDLS, YYNGEE. CDR3 length: 16 amino acids. The J segment lost 8 bases and the V segment lost 0 bases, leaving 9 bases of the junction unmatched. The CDR3 region has the DNA TGTGCCAGCAGCGTAGTCATAGCGGGAGCCGGCGATGAGCAGTTCTTC. Translation: CASSVVIAGAGDEQFF.